The table lists the clone carrying this T cell receptor (beta chain) with a few counts. Its target is unknown. The data derive from a study of blood T cells in healthy people across ages. Findings of the study overall: A strong correlation was seen between TCR beta diversity and naive T cell percentage. Per million T cells, TCR beta diversity dropped roughly linearly as age increased. No conclusive comparison of naive versus antigen-experienced cells was possible with unsorted PBMCs.

The second PCR ran about 7 to 12 cycles with a sample-barcoded 5' primer and J-beta primers. TCRdb fed the 5' RACE reads into MiXCR, producing one record per CDR3 protein. The sample records around 1,600,000 distinct CDR3 sequences, 35% to 45% being singletons. Losses at the gene ends were 1 base for V and 4 bases for J; bases not matched to a gene: 4. The CDR3 runs 16 residues. Germline V gene lookup returns CDR1 LGHNA and CDR2 YNFKEQ. The chain joins TRBV4-2 to TRBJ2-7, with 13 bases lining up with TRBD2. The origin of this receptor is a woman aged 18-29 years in good health. Sequencing was performed on blood. CDR3 sequence: CASSQVSLAGGYEQYF. The CDR3 nucleotides are TGTGCCAGCAGCCAAGTCTCACTAGCGGGAGGGTACGAGCAGTACTTC.